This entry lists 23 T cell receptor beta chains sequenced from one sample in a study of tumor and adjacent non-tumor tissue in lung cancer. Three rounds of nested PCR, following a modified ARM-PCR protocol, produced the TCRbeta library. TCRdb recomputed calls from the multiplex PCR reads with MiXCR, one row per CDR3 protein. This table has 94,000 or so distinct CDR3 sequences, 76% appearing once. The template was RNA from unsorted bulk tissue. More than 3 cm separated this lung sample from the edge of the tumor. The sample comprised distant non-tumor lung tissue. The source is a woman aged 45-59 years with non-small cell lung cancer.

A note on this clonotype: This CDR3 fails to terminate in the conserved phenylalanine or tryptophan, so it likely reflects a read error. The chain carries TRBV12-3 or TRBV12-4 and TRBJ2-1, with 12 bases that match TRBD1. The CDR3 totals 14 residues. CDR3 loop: CVSSGTGGYGEQFY. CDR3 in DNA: TGTGTCAGCAGTGGGACAGGGGGCTACGGCGAGCAGTTCTAC.

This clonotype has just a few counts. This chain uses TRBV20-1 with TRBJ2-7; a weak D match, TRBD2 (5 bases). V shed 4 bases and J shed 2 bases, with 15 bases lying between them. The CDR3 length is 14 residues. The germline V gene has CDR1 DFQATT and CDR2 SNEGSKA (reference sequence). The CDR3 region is CSATVGRAPYEQYF. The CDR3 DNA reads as TGCAGTGCTACGGTTGGGAGAGCCCCCTACGAGCAGTACTTC.

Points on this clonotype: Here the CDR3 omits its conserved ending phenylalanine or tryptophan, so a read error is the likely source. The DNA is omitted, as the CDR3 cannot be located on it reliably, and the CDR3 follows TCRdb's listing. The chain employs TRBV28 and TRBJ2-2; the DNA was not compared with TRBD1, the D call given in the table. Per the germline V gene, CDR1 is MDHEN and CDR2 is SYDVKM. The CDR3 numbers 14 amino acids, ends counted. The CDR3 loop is CASSWRRGAGEPFL.

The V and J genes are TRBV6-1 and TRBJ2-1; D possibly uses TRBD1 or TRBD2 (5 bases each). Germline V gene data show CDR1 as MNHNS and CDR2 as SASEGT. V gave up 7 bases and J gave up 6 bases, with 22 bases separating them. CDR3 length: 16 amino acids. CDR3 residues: CASTLAEGSGRNEQFF. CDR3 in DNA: TGTGCCAGCACCCTAGCCGAGGGGTCGGGTCGCAATGAGCAGTTCTTC.

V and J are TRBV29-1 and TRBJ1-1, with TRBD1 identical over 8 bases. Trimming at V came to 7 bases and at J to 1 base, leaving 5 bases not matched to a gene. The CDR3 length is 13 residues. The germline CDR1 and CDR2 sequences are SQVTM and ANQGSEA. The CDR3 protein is CSGTGTGNTEAFF. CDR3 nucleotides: TGCAGCGGGACAGGGACAGGGAACACTGAAGCTTTCTTT.

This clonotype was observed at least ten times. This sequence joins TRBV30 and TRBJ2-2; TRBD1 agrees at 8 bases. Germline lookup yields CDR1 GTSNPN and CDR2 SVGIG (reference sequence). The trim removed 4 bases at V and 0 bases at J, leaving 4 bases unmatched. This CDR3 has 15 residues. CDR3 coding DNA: TGTGCCTGGATGATGGGACAGGCGAACACCGGGGAGCTGTTTTTT. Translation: CAWMMGQANTGELFF.

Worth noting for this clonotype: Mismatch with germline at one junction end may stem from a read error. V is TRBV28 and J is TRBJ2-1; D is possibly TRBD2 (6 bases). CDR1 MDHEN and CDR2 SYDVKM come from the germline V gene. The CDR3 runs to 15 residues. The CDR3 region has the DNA TGTGTCAGCAGTTTAAGGGCGGGAAATTTTAATGAGCAGTTCTTC. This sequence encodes CVSSLRAGNFNEQFF.

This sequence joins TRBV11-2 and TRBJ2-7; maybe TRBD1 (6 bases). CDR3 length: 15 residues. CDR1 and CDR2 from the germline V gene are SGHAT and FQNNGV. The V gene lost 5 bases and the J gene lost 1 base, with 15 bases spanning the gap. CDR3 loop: CASSTGTGRSYEQYF. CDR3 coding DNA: TGTGCCAGCAGCACCGGTACAGGGCGGTCCTACGAGCAGTACTTC.

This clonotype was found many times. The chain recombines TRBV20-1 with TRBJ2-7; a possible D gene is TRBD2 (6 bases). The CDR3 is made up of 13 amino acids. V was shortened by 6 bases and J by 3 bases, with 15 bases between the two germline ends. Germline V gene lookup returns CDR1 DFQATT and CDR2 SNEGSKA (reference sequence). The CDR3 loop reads CSAPSETGYEQYF. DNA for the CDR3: TGCAGTGCCCCTAGCGAAACCGGCTACGAGCAGTACTTC.

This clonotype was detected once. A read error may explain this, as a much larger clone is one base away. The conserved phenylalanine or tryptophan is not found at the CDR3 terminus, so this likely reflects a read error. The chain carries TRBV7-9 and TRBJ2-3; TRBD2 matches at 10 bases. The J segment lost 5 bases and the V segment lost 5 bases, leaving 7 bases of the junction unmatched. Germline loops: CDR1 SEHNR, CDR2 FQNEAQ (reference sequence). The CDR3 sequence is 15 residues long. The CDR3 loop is CASSPGLAGVDTQYL. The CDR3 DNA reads TGTGCCAGCAGCCCTGGGCTAGCGGGAGTAGATACGCAGTATCTT.

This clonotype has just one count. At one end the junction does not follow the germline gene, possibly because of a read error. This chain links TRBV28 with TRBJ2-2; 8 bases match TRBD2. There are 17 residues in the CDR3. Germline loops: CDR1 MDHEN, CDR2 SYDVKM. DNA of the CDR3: TGTGCCAGCAGTCAACCGACCGGGAGGGTCGGCACCGGGGAGCTGTTCTTT. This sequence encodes CASSQPTGRVGTGELFF.

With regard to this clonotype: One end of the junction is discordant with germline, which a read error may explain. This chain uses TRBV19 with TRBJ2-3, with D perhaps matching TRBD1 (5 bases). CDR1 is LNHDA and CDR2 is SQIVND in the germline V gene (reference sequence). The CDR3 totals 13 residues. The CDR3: CASSKGYTYTRYF. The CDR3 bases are TGTGCTAGTAGTAAGGGGTACACATATACGCGGTATTTT.

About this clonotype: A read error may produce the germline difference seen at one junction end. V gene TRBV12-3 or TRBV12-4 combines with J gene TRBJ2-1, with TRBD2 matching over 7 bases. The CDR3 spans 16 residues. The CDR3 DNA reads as TGTGCCAGCAGTTTAGATCGAGTGGGAGGGCCACAGGAGCAGCTCTTC. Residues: CASSLDRVGGPQEQLF.

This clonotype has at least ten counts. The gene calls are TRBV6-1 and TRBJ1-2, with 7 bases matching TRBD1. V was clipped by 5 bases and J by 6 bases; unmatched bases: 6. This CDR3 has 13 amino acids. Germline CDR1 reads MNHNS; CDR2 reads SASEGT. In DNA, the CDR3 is TGTGCCAGCAGTCTAACAGGGGATCATGGCTACACCTTC. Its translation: CASSLTGDHGYTF.

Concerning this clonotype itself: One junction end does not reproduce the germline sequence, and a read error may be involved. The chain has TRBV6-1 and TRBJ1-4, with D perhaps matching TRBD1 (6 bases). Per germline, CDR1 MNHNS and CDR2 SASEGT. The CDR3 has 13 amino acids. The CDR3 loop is CTSNRDVNEILFF. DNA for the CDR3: TGTACCAGCAACAGGGACGTAAACGAAATACTGTTTTTT.

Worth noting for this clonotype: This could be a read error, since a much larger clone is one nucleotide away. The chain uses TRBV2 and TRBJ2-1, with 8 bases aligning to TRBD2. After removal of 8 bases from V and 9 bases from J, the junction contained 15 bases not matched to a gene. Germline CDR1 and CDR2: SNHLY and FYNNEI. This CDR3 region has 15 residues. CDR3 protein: CASCAYGSSGGEQFF. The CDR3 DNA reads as TGTGCCAGCTGTGCCTACGGGAGCAGCGGGGGTGAGCAGTTCTTC.

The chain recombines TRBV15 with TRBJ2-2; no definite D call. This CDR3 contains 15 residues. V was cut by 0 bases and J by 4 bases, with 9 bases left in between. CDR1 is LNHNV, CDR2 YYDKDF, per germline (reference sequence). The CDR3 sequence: CATSRDGISTGELFF. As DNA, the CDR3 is TGTGCCACCAGCAGAGATGGCATCTCCACCGGGGAGCTGTTTTTT.

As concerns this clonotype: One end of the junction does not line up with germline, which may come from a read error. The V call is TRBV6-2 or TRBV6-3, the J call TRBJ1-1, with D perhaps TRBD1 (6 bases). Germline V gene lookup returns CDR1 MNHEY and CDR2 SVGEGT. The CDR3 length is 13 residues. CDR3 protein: CASGYLSDRIAFF. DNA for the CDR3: TGTGCCAGCGGTTACTTGAGTGACAGGATCGCTTTCTTT.

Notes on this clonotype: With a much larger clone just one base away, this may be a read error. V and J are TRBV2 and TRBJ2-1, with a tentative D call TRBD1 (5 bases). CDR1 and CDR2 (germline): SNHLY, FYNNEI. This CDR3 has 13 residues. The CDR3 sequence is CANSVTEGNEQFF. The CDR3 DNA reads TGTGCCAACAGTGTGACAGAAGGGAATGAGCAGTTCTTC.

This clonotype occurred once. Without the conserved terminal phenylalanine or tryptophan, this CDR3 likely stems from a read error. The CDR3 nucleotides are TGTGCCACCAGTGATCGGACAGGGCTCGAGCAGTACCTC. Amino acid sequence: CATSDRTGLEQYL. This chain links TRBV24-1 with TRBJ2-7; 8 bases are a match to TRBD1. CDR1 is KGHDR and CDR2 is SFDVKD in the germline V gene. V was clipped by 3 bases and J by 6 bases; unmatched bases: 3. There are 13 residues in the CDR3.

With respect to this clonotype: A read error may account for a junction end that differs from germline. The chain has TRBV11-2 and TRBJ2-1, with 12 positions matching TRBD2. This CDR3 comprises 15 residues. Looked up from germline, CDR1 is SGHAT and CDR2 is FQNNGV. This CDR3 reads CAISLEASGRAELFF. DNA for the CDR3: TGTGCCATCAGCTTGGAAGCTAGCGGGAGGGCTGAGCTGTTCTTC. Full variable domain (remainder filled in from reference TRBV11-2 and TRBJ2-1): EAGVAQSPRYKIIEKRQSVAFWCNPISGHATLYWYQQILGQGPKLLIQFQNNGVVDDSQLPKDRFSAERLKGVDSTLKIQPAKLEDSAVYLCAISLEASGRAELFFGPGTRLTVL.

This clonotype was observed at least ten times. The CDR3 nucleotides are TGTGCCAGCAGCCGCTCTATAGCGGGAGTAAATCAAGAGACCCAGTACTTC. Translated: CASSRSIAGVNQETQYF. The rearrangement links TRBV6-6 to TRBJ2-5; 9 positions match TRBD2. Germline CDR1 and CDR2: MNHNY and SVGAGI (reference sequence). V shed 6 bases and J 2 bases; nucleotides not matched to a gene: 13. The CDR3 has 17 amino acids.

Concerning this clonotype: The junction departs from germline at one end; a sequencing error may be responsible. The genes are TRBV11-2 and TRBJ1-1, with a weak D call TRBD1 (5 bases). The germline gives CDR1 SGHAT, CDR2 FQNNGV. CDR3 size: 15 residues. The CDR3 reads CASSLEPGVNTVAFF. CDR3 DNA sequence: TGTGCTAGCAGCTTAGAGCCGGGGGTGAACACTGTAGCTTTCTTT.